The 22 T cell receptor beta chains in this list originate from one sample, sequenced in a study of cytomegalovirus exposure and HLA in healthy donors. This table comes from immunoSEQ multiplex PCR, and its TCRdb copy is limited to in-frame clones, with some not included. The sample includes 150,000 or so clones, around nine tenths of them seen just once. Sequencing input: PBMCs. The receptors originated from a man between 18 and 35 years old in good health and CMV-seropositive.

This rearrangement joins TRBV19 to TRBJ1-2; D is undetermined. V dropped 2 bases and J dropped 6 bases, with 19 bases sitting between them. The CDR3 extends over 16 amino acids. Germline-derived CDR1 and CDR2 are LNHDA and SQIVND (reference sequence). In nucleotides, the CDR3 is TGTGCCAGTAGTATACGATTTTCCGGGTCCAACCATGGCTACACCTTC. It translates to CASSIRFSGSNHGYTF.

This chain links TRBV4-2 with TRBJ1-3; unclear D gene. CDR1 LGHNA and CDR2 YNFKEQ come from the germline V gene. This CDR3 contains 15 residues. Trimming removed 0 bases at V and 8 bases at J, with 14 bases between. The CDR3 DNA follows: TGTGCCAGCAGCCAAGAGATGGGCTTGGGAGACACCATATATTTT. This encodes CASSQEMGLGDTIYF.

The chain combines TRBV15 with TRBJ2-1; possible D gene TRBD2, 5 bases. V lost 1 base and J 1 base, leaving 14 bases between the germline ends. The CDR3 has 17 residues. Germline assignment: CDR1 LNHNV and CDR2 YYDKDF (reference sequence). The CDR3 loop is CATSRVKGSGSYNEQFF. CDR3 nucleotides: TGTGCCACCAGCAGAGTCAAGGGCAGCGGATCCTACAATGAGCAGTTCTTC.

The V gene is TRBV27, the J gene TRBJ2-7, with 7 bases aligning to TRBD2. This CDR3 contains 14 residues. The V segment lost 8 bases and the J segment 1 base; nucleotides outside the gene matches: 8. From germline, CDR1 is MNHEY and CDR2 SMNVEV (reference sequence). CDR3 in DNA: TGTGCCAGCTCCGAAAGGCGGGGGTCCTACGAGCAGTACTTC. It is translated as CASSERRGSYEQYF.

This chain links TRBV18 with TRBJ1-3; D is ambiguous. Germline V gene lookup returns CDR1 KGHSH and CDR2 LQKENI. This CDR3 is built from 14 residues. Trimming stripped 5 bases from V and 1 base from J, with 9 bases between. The CDR3 DNA follows: TGTGCCAGCTCAGCCGCCGGTTCTGGAAACACCATATATTTT. The encoded protein is CASSAAGSGNTIYF.

In its sample, this clone was seen a few times. V is TRBV7-2 and J is TRBJ1-6, with 7 positions matching TRBD1. This CDR3 spans 15 amino acids. Losses at the gene ends were 5 bases for V and 10 bases for J; bases not matched to a gene: 11. Germline loops: CDR1 SGHTA, CDR2 FQGNSA. CDR3 region: CASSPYQGTDSPLHF. For the CDR3, the DNA is TGTGCCAGCAGCCCGTACCAGGGGACAGACTCACCCCTCCACTTT.

V is TRBV29-1 and J is TRBJ2-7, with D possibly being TRBD2 (7 bases). There are 14 residues in the CDR3. Deletions cut 4 bases from V and 0 bases from J, with 13 bases between. The germline V gene has CDR1 SQVTM and CDR2 ANQGSEA. The CDR3 region is CSVVRGASSYEQYF. The CDR3 DNA reads TGCAGCGTTGTTCGGGGGGCGAGCTCCTACGAGCAGTACTTC.

This clone was observed a few times. The genes are TRBV2 and TRBJ1-1, with D possibly matching TRBD1 (5 bases). The germline V gene has CDR1 SNHLY and CDR2 FYNNEI. Trimming shortened V by 7 bases and J by 7 bases, and 10 bases separated the two germline ends. The CDR3 is 11 residues long. CDR3 sequence: CASKGRVEAFF. Here the CDR3 DNA reads TGTGCCAGCAAGGGCAGGGTTGAAGCTTTCTTT.

V usage is TRBV27 and J usage is TRBJ1-2, with 9 nucleotides matching TRBD1. This CDR3 region has 15 residues. The V gene end was trimmed by 4 bases and the J gene end by 2 bases; junction bases not matched to a gene: 5. Germline loops: CDR1 MNHEY, CDR2 SMNVEV (reference sequence). CDR3 region: CASSSGTGKNYGYTF. DNA of the CDR3: TGTGCCAGCAGTTCCGGGACAGGGAAGAACTATGGCTACACCTTC.

This clone was counted once. The J gene is TRBJ1-2, the V gene TRBV7-9; D is unclear. CDR1 is SEHNR and CDR2 is FQNEAQ in the germline V gene (reference sequence). Between the trimmed V and J ends, which lost 1 base and 4 bases, there was a span of 10 bases. The CDR3 length is 14 residues. The CDR3 DNA sequence: TGTGCCAGCAGCTTAGTAGAGGTGACCTATGGCTACACCTTC. It encodes CASSLVEVTYGYTF. Using reference TRBV7-9 and TRBJ1-2 for the parts outside the CDR3, the full variable domain is DTGVSQNPRHKITKRGQNVTFRCDPISEHNRLYWYRQTLGQGPEFLTYFQNEAQLEKSRLLSDRFSAERPKGSFSTLEIQRTEQGDSAMYLCASSLVEVTYGYTFGSGTRLTVV.

This rearrangement joins TRBV5-6 to TRBJ2-1, with D unresolved. Germline loops: CDR1 SGHDT, CDR2 YYEEEE. The CDR3 runs 15 residues. With 6 bases removed from V and 0 bases from J, the gap between germline ends came to 13 bases. This CDR3 is CASIAMRFSYNEQFF. CDR3 nucleotides: TGTGCCAGCATCGCTATGCGGTTCTCCTACAATGAGCAGTTCTTC.

The V call is TRBV9, the J call TRBJ2-2, with 7 bases matching TRBD2. The germline gives CDR1 SGDLS, CDR2 YYNGEE. CDR3 size: 17 residues. V shed 0 bases and J 6 bases; nucleotides not matched to a gene: 11. The CDR3: CASSVARTGGRPGELFF. In DNA form, the CDR3 reads TGTGCCAGCAGCGTAGCTCGTACGGGAGGACGGCCCGGGGAGCTGTTTTTT.

This chain connects TRBV30 to TRBJ2-2; perhaps TRBD1 as D (6 bases). CDR1 and CDR2 (germline): GTSNPN, SVGIG (reference sequence). The CDR3 consists of 14 residues. V lost 0 bases, J lost 2 bases, and 7 bases lay in between. For the CDR3, the DNA is TGTGCCTGGAGTGTGGGACATAACACCGGGGAGCTGTTTTTT. This codes for CAWSVGHNTGELFF.

This chain uses TRBV7-9 with TRBJ2-7; D remains ambiguous. V was clipped by 0 bases and J by 4 bases, with 4 bases between them. The CDR3 is made up of 12 amino acids. Germline lookup yields CDR1 SEHNR and CDR2 FQNEAQ (reference sequence). The CDR3 reads CASSLALYEQYF. In DNA, the CDR3 is TGTGCCAGCAGCTTAGCCTTATACGAGCAGTACTTC.

V is TRBV18 and J is TRBJ1-4, with 8 bases lining up with TRBD1. The CDR3 is 15 residues long. The V and J ends lost 3 bases and 4 bases, in that order; junction bases with no gene match: 4. The V gene's germline CDR1 is KGHSH and CDR2 LQKENI. The CDR3 DNA is TGTGCCAGCTCACCCCGGACAGGGTTTAATGAAAAACTGTTTTTT. Amino acids: CASSPRTGFNEKLFF.

This chain links TRBV28 with TRBJ1-5; maybe TRBD1 (5 bases). The CDR3 covers 16 residues. V was pared by 3 bases and J by 10 bases, with 22 bases between. From germline, CDR1 is MDHEN and CDR2 SYDVKM. The CDR3 here is CASSLGVEGKVAPQHF. Written as DNA, the CDR3 is TGTGCCAGCAGTTTGGGGGTGGAGGGGAAGGTGGCTCCCCAGCATTTT.

The table lists this clone with a few counts. This chain connects TRBV4-2 to TRBJ2-5; tentative D call: TRBD1 (5 bases). CDR1 is LGHNA, CDR2 YNFKEQ, per germline. The ends were cut back, 2 bases at V and 2 bases at J, with 9 bases in the middle. The CDR3 extends over 14 amino acids. The CDR3 coding sequence is TGTGCCAGCAGCCAACTTGGACATCAAGAGACCCAGTACTTC. This translates into CASSQLGHQETQYF.

The CDR3 is CASSLNGLAGDTQYF. Here the CDR3 DNA reads TGTGCCAGCAGCTTAAATGGACTAGCGGGAGATACGCAGTATTTT. This sequence joins TRBV7-3 and TRBJ2-3, with 11 bases aligning to TRBD2. The CDR3 extends over 15 amino acids. J was trimmed by 5 bases and V by 1 base; bases with no gene match: 2. Germline CDR1 is SGHTA and CDR2 is FQGTGA.

The rearrangement uses TRBV4-2 and TRBJ1-5, with a weak D call TRBD1 (6 bases). The germline V and J ends were trimmed by 3 bases and 0 bases, with 12 bases remaining between them. The germline V gene has CDR1 LGHNA and CDR2 YNFKEQ. The CDR3 has 16 residues. The CDR3: CASSQERTDSNQPQHF. The CDR3 DNA reads TGTGCCAGCAGCCAGGAAAGGACAGATAGCAATCAGCCCCAGCATTTT.

The J gene is TRBJ2-5, the V gene TRBV7-9; D perhaps matches TRBD2 (6 bases). V shed 5 bases and J shed 5 bases, with 21 bases lying between them. Germline assignment: CDR1 SEHNR and CDR2 FQNEAQ (reference sequence). CDR3 size: 16 residues. The CDR3 DNA is TGTGCCAGCAGCATCCCGGGACTTCCACTACAGGAGACCCAGTACTTC. It encodes CASSIPGLPLQETQYF.

The chain carries TRBV5-4 and TRBJ2-7, with 8 bases lining up with TRBD2. With 4 bases clipped from V and 4 bases from J, the junction kept 19 bases outside the gene matches. The CDR3 consists of 18 residues. Germline V gene sequence: CDR1 SGHNT, CDR2 YYREEE (reference sequence). CDR3 region: CASSPRLAGSGVSYEQYF. CDR3 bases: TGTGCCAGCAGCCCCCGGCTAGCGGGTTCTGGAGTTTCGTACGAGCAGTACTTC.

The V gene is TRBV4-1, the J gene TRBJ2-1; D might be TRBD1 (5 bases). V was pared by 4 bases and J by 3 bases, with 13 bases between. The germline gives CDR1 MGHRA, CDR2 YSYEKL. The CDR3 has 15 residues. The CDR3 coding sequence is TGCGCCAGCAGCCGTTTAGACAGAGACTACAATGAGCAGTTCTTC. Translated: CASSRLDRDYNEQFF.